This T cell receptor (beta chain) was identified during a study of PD-L1 blockade in urothelial cancer. Turning to the study itself: Males with bladder-origin urothelial cancer constituted twenty-five of 29 patients. Patients had received 0 to 3 prior chemotherapy regimens. Blood analysis was done at 3 weeks (second dose) and 6 weeks after treatment began.

The time point was: peripheral blood 6 weeks after treatment start. Patients were living with locally advanced or metastatic urothelial carcinoma. The data were produced by immunoSEQ multiplex PCR, yet TCRdb's version contains in-frame clones alone and is incomplete. The table shows about 38,000 clones, with 70% to 90% occurring only once. This sample comprised PBMCs, obtained around atezolizumab (anti-PD-L1) treatment. The TCR comes from a man in his sixties with urothelial cancer.

CDR3 bases: TGCGCCAGCAGCATAAGACAGGGGGCGGACGAGCAGTACTTC. As protein: CASSIRQGADEQYF. The chain links TRBV5-1 to TRBJ2-7; 10 nucleotides align to TRBD1. Trimming removed 4 bases from V and 5 bases from J; junction bases left unmatched: 6. The CDR3 length is 14 residues. CDR1 is SGHRS, CDR2 YFSETQ, per germline.